Listed here are 10 T cell receptor beta chains from one sample, sequenced in a study of technical replicates of blood from several donors. The protocol was immunoSEQ multiplex PCR, while the TCRdb copy is restricted to in-frame clones and leaves out a portion. The table records about 88,000 clones, roughly 93% of them present only once. Material for sequencing was T cells isolated from PBMCs. The receptors originated from a human donor in good health.

The chain couples TRBV28 to TRBJ1-2; D gene unclear. Trimming removed 6 bases at V and 2 bases at J, with 4 bases between. The CDR3 is 11 amino acids. Germline V gives CDR1 MDHEN, CDR2 SYDVKM. The CDR3 DNA follows: TGTGCCAGCAGCGGGAACTATGGCTACACCTTC. Protein: CASSGNYGYTF.

This chain uses TRBV10-3 with TRBJ2-7, with D possibly TRBD2 on 6 matching bases. Germline V lookup: CDR1 ENHRY, CDR2 SYGVKD. The CDR3 extends over 13 amino acids. V lost 10 bases to trimming and J lost 4 bases, with 17 bases between them. The CDR3 loop reads CATGGTAQYEQYF. Here the CDR3 DNA reads TGTGCCACCGGCGGGACTGCCCAATACGAGCAGTACTTC.

The V gene is TRBV15, the J gene TRBJ1-1; tentative D call: TRBD1 (5 bases). The V gene's germline CDR1 is LNHNV and CDR2 YYDKDF (reference sequence). V shed 5 bases and J shed 11 bases, with 18 bases lying between them. The CDR3 loop spans 13 amino acids. The CDR3 spells CATSHDRNLVAFF. For the CDR3, the DNA is TGTGCCACCAGCCATGACAGAAATTTGGTTGCTTTCTTT.

V usage is TRBV14 and J usage is TRBJ2-5; TRBD1 might be the D (5 bases). V lost 0 bases, J lost 0 bases, and 11 bases lay in between. This CDR3 has 16 amino acids. Germline CDR1 reads SGHDN; CDR2 reads FVKESK. The DNA for the CDR3 is TGTGCCAGCAGCCAAGATCTGGCCAGGGACCAAGAGACCCAGTACTTC. Encoded protein: CASSQDLARDQETQYF.

This clone was counted between two and nine times. The chain joins TRBV19 to TRBJ1-6; possibly TRBD1 for D (5 bases). Trimming took off 5 bases at V and 8 bases at J, with 16 bases between the two ends. Germline V gives CDR1 LNHDA, CDR2 SQIVND (reference sequence). The CDR3 is 15 residues long. This CDR3 is CASSLPQTAHSPLHF. The CDR3 DNA sequence: TGTGCCAGTAGTCTCCCACAGACAGCTCATTCACCCCTCCACTTT. The variable domain in full, with the rest retrieved from reference TRBV19 and TRBJ1-6, is DGGITQSPKYLFRKEGQNVTLSCEQNLNHDAMYWYRQDPGQGLRLIYYSQIVNDFQKGDIAEGYSVSREKKESFPLTVTSAQKNPTAFYLCASSLPQTAHSPLHFGNGTRLTVT.

The rearrangement uses TRBV5-1 and TRBJ2-7, with 8 positions matching TRBD2. Germline assignment: CDR1 SGHRS and CDR2 YFSETQ. V gave up 0 bases and J gave up 6 bases; unmatched junction bases: 5. The CDR3 sequence is 14 residues long. This chain's CDR3 is CASSLEAGAVEQYF. DNA of the CDR3: TGCGCCAGCAGCTTGGAAGCGGGAGCAGTCGAGCAGTACTTC. The variable domain in full, completed from reference TRBV5-1 and TRBJ2-7, reads KAGVTQTPRYLIKTRGQQVTLSCSPISGHRSVSWYQQTPGQGLQFLFEYFSETQRNKGNFPGRFSGRQFSNSRSEMNVSTLELGDSALYLCASSLEAGAVEQYFGPGTRLTVT.

V usage is TRBV11-2 and J usage is TRBJ2-5; possible D gene TRBD2, 5 bases. V was pared by 6 bases and J by 4 bases, with 18 bases between. There are 15 residues in the CDR3. Germline V lookup: CDR1 SGHAT, CDR2 FQNNGV. The CDR3 DNA reads as TGTGCCAGCAGTTACATGTCGGGCAGCGGAGAGACCCAGTACTTC. This codes for CASSYMSGSGETQYF.

The J gene is TRBJ2-2, the V gene TRBV4-1; TRBD2 matches 8 bases. V lost 4 bases, J lost 4 bases, and 5 bases stayed unmatched. The CDR3 contains 15 residues. The V gene's germline CDR1 is MGHRA and CDR2 YSYEKL. This CDR3 reads CASSRGLESTGELFF. The CDR3 region has the DNA TGCGCCAGCAGCCGGGGACTAGAATCCACCGGGGAGCTGTTTTTT.

The chain is built from TRBV6-5 and TRBJ1-1; 9 bases are a match to TRBD1. The CDR3 is 15 amino acids. CDR1 MNHEY and CDR2 SVGAGI come from the germline V gene. Germline trimming cut 6 bases from V and 3 bases from J; bases unmatched to any gene: 8. Written as DNA, the CDR3 is TGTGCCAGCAGAGTCAGACAGGGGGAATACACTGAAGCTTTCTTT. Translation gives CASRVRQGEYTEAFF.

This chain uses TRBV2 with TRBJ1-2, with TRBD1 matching over 8 bases. The CDR3 loop spans 14 amino acids. Germline V CDR1 and CDR2: SNHLY, FYNNEI. The J segment lost 4 bases and the V segment lost 6 bases, leaving 7 bases of the junction unmatched. The CDR3 protein is CASRKTGERYGYTF. CDR3 coding DNA: TGTGCCAGCAGGAAGACAGGGGAACGCTATGGCTACACCTTC.